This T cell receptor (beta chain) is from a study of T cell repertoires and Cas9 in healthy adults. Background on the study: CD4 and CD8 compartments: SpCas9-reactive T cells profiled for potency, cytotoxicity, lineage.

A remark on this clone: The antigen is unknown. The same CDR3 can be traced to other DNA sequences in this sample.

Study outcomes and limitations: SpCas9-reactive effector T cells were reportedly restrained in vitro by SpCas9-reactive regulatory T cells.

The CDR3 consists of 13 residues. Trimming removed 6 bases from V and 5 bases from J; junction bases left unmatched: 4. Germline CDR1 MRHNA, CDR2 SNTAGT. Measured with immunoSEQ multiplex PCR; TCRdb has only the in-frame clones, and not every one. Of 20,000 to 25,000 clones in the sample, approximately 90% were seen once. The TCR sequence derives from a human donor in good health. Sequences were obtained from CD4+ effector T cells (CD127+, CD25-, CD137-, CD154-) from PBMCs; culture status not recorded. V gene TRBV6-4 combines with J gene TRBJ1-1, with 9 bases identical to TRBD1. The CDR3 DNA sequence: TGTGCCAGCAGCGTAGACAGGGGGACTGAAGCTTTCTTT. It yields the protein CASSVDRGTEAFF.